The next 9 T cell receptor beta chains were all read from a single sample in a study of T cells in Graves' hyperthyroidism and ophthalmopathy. Amplification targeted TCR beta CDR3 regions from RNA transcripts. Initially, a first-round RT-PCR of the TCR CDR3 employed the HTBI primer set. A single record per CDR3 protein comes from TCRdb applying MiXCR to the multiplex PCR reads. The table includes some 800,000 distinct CDR3 sequences, approximately 40% detected once. The specimen was blood. The receptors were gathered from a man younger than 35 with Graves' hyperthyroidism.

The chain joins TRBV4-1 to TRBJ2-5; tentative D call: TRBD1 (6 bases). Trimming left V 0 bases short and J 7 bases short, with 18 bases between. Germline lookup yields CDR1 MGHRA and CDR2 YSYEKL. The CDR3 extends over 16 amino acids. For the CDR3, the DNA is TGCGCCAGCAGCCAAGATCGCGAGGCCACCAGGGGGACCCAGTACTTC. Protein product: CASSQDREATRGTQYF.

This clonotype was seen a few times. The chain uses TRBV19 and TRBJ2-5; D is undetermined. Germline lookup yields CDR1 LNHDA and CDR2 SQIVND (reference sequence). The CDR3 is 15 amino acids. Trimming removed 5 bases from V and 4 bases from J, with 17 bases in between. The CDR3 sequence is CASSSRTHIRETQYF. Here the CDR3 DNA reads TGTGCCAGTAGTTCCCGGACCCACATTAGAGAGACCCAGTACTTC. Supplemented by reference TRBV19 and TRBJ2-5, the full variable domain reads DGGITQSPKYLFRKEGQNVTLSCEQNLNHDAMYWYRQDPGQGLRLIYYSQIVNDFQKGDIAEGYSVSREKKESFPLTVTSAQKNPTAFYLCASSSRTHIRETQYFGPGTRLLVL.

This clonotype was seen a few times. Sequence at one end of the junction differs from germline and may be a read error. The rearrangement links TRBV10-3 to TRBJ1-2; D is undetermined. CDR1 is ENHRY, CDR2 SYGVKD, per germline. The length of the CDR3 is 14 residues. Here the CDR3 DNA reads TGTGCCAGCAGTTACAAGTGGCAAGTCGATGGCTACACCTTC. Amino acids: CASSYKWQVDGYTF.

The J gene is TRBJ2-1, the V gene TRBV15, with 11 bases matching TRBD1. Trimming took 1 base from V and 4 from J; bases not matched to a gene: 9. The CDR3 extends over 18 amino acids. CDR1 and CDR2 (germline): LNHNV, YYDKDF (reference sequence). This chain's CDR3 is CATSRVYPGQGAYNEQFF. The CDR3 region has the DNA TGTGCCACCAGCAGAGTTTACCCAGGACAGGGGGCTTACAATGAGCAGTTCTTC. Drawing the rest from reference TRBV15 and TRBJ2-1, the complete variable domain is DAMVIQNPRYQVTQFGKPVTLSCSQTLNHNVMYWYQQKSSQAPKLLFHYYDKDFNNEADTPDNFQSRRPNTSFCFLDIRSPGLGDTAMYLCATSRVYPGQGAYNEQFFGPGTRLTVL.

This clonotype was counted at least ten times. The chain recombines TRBV7-2 with TRBJ2-7; D unclear. Per germline, CDR1 SGHTA and CDR2 FQGNSA. This CDR3 has 13 residues. The V end was cut by 4 bases, the J end by 5 bases, with 12 bases between. CDR3 sequence (DNA): TGTGCCAGCAGCTCAGGACCCACCGACGAGCAGTACTTC. Amino acid sequence: CASSSGPTDEQYF.

This clonotype was counted at least ten times. CDR3 in amino acids: CSATLGRNTEAFF. CDR3 DNA sequence: TGCAGTGCTACCCTAGGACGGAACACTGAAGCTTTCTTT. The chain couples TRBV20-1 to TRBJ1-1; unclear D gene. V lost 4 bases and J 1 base, leaving 10 bases between the germline ends. The germline V gene has CDR1 DFQATT and CDR2 SNEGSKA (reference sequence). This CDR3 has 13 residues.

The chain has TRBV5-1 and TRBJ2-2, with 13 bases matching TRBD2. The junction had 11 bases not matched to a gene; V was cut back by 2 bases and J by 4 bases. This CDR3 is built from 19 residues. Germline lookup yields CDR1 SGHRS and CDR2 YFSETQ. The chain's CDR3 is CASSFSHLTSGGPTGELFF. CDR3 sequence (DNA): TGCGCCAGCAGCTTCTCACACCTGACTAGCGGGGGGCCCACCGGGGAGCTGTTTTTT.

This clonotype was seen many times. A junction end diverges from the germline sequence, so it may reflect a read error. The J gene is TRBJ1-2, the V gene TRBV29-1; D is uncertain. CDR1 SQVTM and CDR2 ANQGSEA come from the germline V gene. This CDR3 region has 9 residues. The CDR3 spells CSVEPPVTF. The CDR3 DNA reads as TGCAGCGTTGAACCACCCGTAACATTC.

The chain joins TRBV10-3 to TRBJ2-1, with 8 bases identical to TRBD2. The V segment lost 4 bases and the J segment 1 base; nucleotides outside the gene matches: 3. CDR1 and CDR2 from the germline V gene are ENHRY and SYGVKD. The CDR3 is 15 amino acids. CDR3 nucleotide sequence: TGTGCCATCAGTGGAGCGGGGGAGTCCTACAATGAGCAGTTCTTC. Its translation: CAISGAGESYNEQFF.